A single sample is the source of the 6 T cell receptor beta chains below, sequenced in a study of spatial heterogeneity in lung cancer. These receptors' targets are unknown. Time point denoted: sample taken at primary tumor resection. TCRdb fed the 5' RACE reads into MiXCR, producing one record per CDR3 protein. The table lists around 20,000 distinct CDR3 sequences, approximately 9.6% of them singletons, with roughly 21% in the top ten. Points from the study as a whole: It was found that expanded intratumoral alpha and beta TCR counts tracked tumor mutation counts.

Sample: lung tumor tissue, taken at surgery. These receptors all come from a female donor with early-stage non-small cell lung cancer.

There are many counts of this clonotype. This beta chain turned up in a library designed for alpha chains; as an off-target read, its abundance says little. V gene TRBV20-1 combines with J gene TRBJ2-1, with a possible D match to TRBD2 (6 bases). Germline V gene sequence: CDR1 DFQATT, CDR2 SNEGSKA (reference sequence). V was cut by 2 bases and J by 4 bases, with 15 bases left in between. The CDR3 covers 15 residues. CDR3 nucleotides: TGCAGTGCTAGACTTATGGGCGGGGTTTACAATGAGCAGTTCTTC. Residues: CSARLMGGVYNEQFF.

This clonotype was detected many times. This beta chain lies outside the target of a library built for alpha chains; its clone size means little. The CDR3 nucleotides are TGTGCCAGCAGCTTAAATGCGGGGGGGCAAGAGACCCAGTACTTC. Residues: CASSLNAGGQETQYF. This sequence joins TRBV7-3 and TRBJ2-5; TRBD2 matches at 9 bases. J was trimmed by 2 bases and V by 1 base; bases with no gene match: 2. Looked up from germline, CDR1 is SGHTA and CDR2 is FQGTGA. CDR3 length: 15 amino acids.

As to this clonotype: The library was prepared for alpha chains; this beta chain is a stray read, so its frequency means little. The CDR3 loop is CASIPVASVNSYEQYF. The CDR3 nucleotides read TGTGCCAGCATCCCGGTGGCTAGCGTCAACTCCTACGAGCAGTACTTC. V usage is TRBV6-2 or TRBV6-3 and J usage is TRBJ2-7; maybe TRBD2 (6 bases). Germline V lookup: CDR1 MNHEY, CDR2 SVGEGT. The germline V and J ends were trimmed by 7 bases and 0 bases, with 19 bases remaining between them. The CDR3 spans 16 residues.

About this clonotype: The library was designed around alpha chains, so this beta chain is a stray read whose abundance carries little weight. The CDR3 sequence is CASSLTGQPPRGIQETQYF. The DNA for the CDR3 is TGCGCCAGCAGCTTGACCGGACAGCCTCCAAGGGGGATCCAAGAGACCCAGTACTTC. The chain carries TRBV5-1 and TRBJ2-5; maybe TRBD1 (6 bases). Trimming cost V 1 base and J 1 base, with 23 bases left between them. Germline V gene sequence: CDR1 SGHRS, CDR2 YFSETQ. The CDR3 contains 19 residues.

This clonotype was found a few times. This beta chain turned up in a library designed for alpha chains; as an off-target read, its abundance says little. V usage is TRBV27 and J usage is TRBJ2-7; D might be TRBD2 (6 bases). The germline V gene has CDR1 MNHEY and CDR2 SMNVEV (reference sequence). The CDR3 spans 16 residues. V was shortened by 4 bases and J by 2 bases, with 18 bases between the two germline ends. The CDR3 DNA reads TGTGCCAGCAGTTGGGGTCGAGGGCGGGAAACCTACGAGCAGTACTTC. Encoded protein: CASSWGRGRETYEQYF.

This clonotype was counted at least ten times. Because the library targeted alpha chains, this beta chain is an off-target read whose size means little. The genes are TRBV6-2 or TRBV6-3 and TRBJ2-7, with 9 bases lining up with TRBD1. The V segment lost 2 bases and the J segment 5 bases; nucleotides outside the gene matches: 4. Germline lookup yields CDR1 MNHEY and CDR2 SVGEGT. This CDR3 has 14 residues. The CDR3 coding sequence is TGTGCCAGCAGTTACGGTGGGACAGGGAACGAGCAGTACTTC. As protein: CASSYGGTGNEQYF.